This TCR beta chain was observed in a study of T cells after yellow fever vaccination. This CDR3 has 15 residues. Germline V gene sequence: CDR1 MDHEN, CDR2 SYDVKM. With 6 bases clipped from V and 15 bases from J, the junction kept 21 bases outside the gene matches. From the 5' RACE reads, TCRdb called clonotypes with MiXCR, one entry per CDR3 protein. This sample yields roughly 320,000 distinct CDR3 sequences, of which around a tenth are seen a single time; 3% to 3.5% belongs to the top ten. This receptor was identified in a man aged 18 to 29 who received the YFV17D yellow fever vaccine. This chain links TRBV28 with TRBJ2-3; TRBD2 aligns across 7 bases. The source material was CD4+ T cells sorted from PBMCs, sampled 45 days after the yellow fever booster vaccination. The CDR3 region has the DNA TGTGCCAGCAGCCAGGGAGGTTTTATGGCGGGGGAAGGTTATTTT. Amino acid sequence: CASSQGGFMAGEGYF.